The clone carrying this T cell receptor beta chain was seen once. The antigen is not known. TCRdb's copy holds only in-frame clones and misses some; the assay was immunoSEQ multiplex PCR. The sample holds some 14,000 clones, 84% seen once. Control samples came 1 year after myeloablative marrow transplants with methotrexate plus calcineurin inhibitor. Trimming cost V 6 bases and J 4 bases, with 15 bases left between them. CDR3 length equals 14 residues. CDR1 is MNHEY and CDR2 is SMNVEV in the germline V gene (reference sequence). The data belong to a study of T cells after posttransplantation cyclophosphamide. General study results and limits: Skin or GI-infiltrating T cells shared few TRB sequences with blood. Recipient CMV seropositivity and CMV reactivation strongly tracked TRB clonality. Later blood repertoires were often dominated by clones from the donor CD8+ memory compartment.

The V gene is TRBV27, the J gene TRBJ1-2, with D hard to call. The sequence was collected from a young adult male patient who received an allogeneic stem cell transplant from a related donor, was CMV-positive, and had no GVHD. Certain T cells may be donor cells from the graft. The source material was PBMCs, sampled approximately 370 days after allogeneic stem cell transplant with calcineurin inhibitor and methotrexate. CDR3 sequence (DNA): TGTGCCAGCAGACCGGCGGGCCGGGCCTATGGCTACACCTTC. It yields the protein CASRPAGRAYGYTF.